This T cell receptor beta chain was found in a study of blood T cell repertoires in COVID-19. Germline V CDR1 and CDR2: SGHRS, YFSETQ. Trimming took off 0 bases at V and 5 bases at J, with 3 bases between the two ends. This CDR3 has 12 amino acids. Authors' methods: Using reference gene primer amplification, nucleated cell counts were estimated. Data came from immunoSEQ multiplex PCR; TCRdb stores just in-frame clones and leaves some out. The DNA was the basis for D and trimming; V, J and clone size are from that table. The repertoire consists of about 97,000 clones, with around nine tenths occurring once and the leading ten covering 15%.

The clonotype was recovered from a human donor in a cohort sampled during active COVID-19. Sequenced: peripheral blood. The genes are TRBV5-1 and TRBJ2-1; D call uncertain. The CDR3 loop is CASSLVDNEQFF. In DNA form, the CDR3 reads TGCGCCAGCAGCTTGGTAGACAATGAGCAGTTCTTC.